Below, 27 T cell receptor beta chains from the same sample are listed, as sequenced in a study of blood T cell repertoires in COVID-19. Libraries were prepared by immunoSEQ multiplex PCR; TCRdb keeps only in-frame clonotypes and omits some of them. The table lists roughly 210,000 clones, more than 75% of them singletons, with 5.5% to 8.5% in the top ten. Material for sequencing was PBMCs or T cells enriched from blood (not recorded which). These receptors were collected from a young man in a cohort exposed to, infected with or recovered from COVID-19 (not recorded which).

In DNA, the CDR3 is TGTGCCAGCAGTTCCGGGACAGGGGAAGGCAATCAGCCCCAGCATTTT. Its protein is CASSSGTGEGNQPQHF. The gene calls are TRBV6-2 or TRBV6-3 and TRBJ1-5; 10 nucleotides align to TRBD1. The germline V gene encodes CDR1 MNHEY and CDR2 SVGEGT. The CDR3 contains 16 residues. With 4 bases clipped from V and 2 bases from J, the junction kept 5 bases outside the gene matches.

J is TRBJ2-3 and V is TRBV6-1; TRBD1 is a possible D gene (5 bases). This CDR3 comprises 16 residues. Germline V gene lookup returns CDR1 MNHNS and CDR2 SASEGT. V was clipped by 6 bases and J by 1 base, with 17 bases between them. The CDR3: CASREQASRRTDTQYF. The CDR3 DNA follows: TGTGCCAGCAGGGAACAGGCATCGCGTCGCACAGATACGCAGTATTTT.

The chain uses TRBV27 and TRBJ1-2; no definite D call. Per the germline V gene, CDR1 is MNHEY and CDR2 is SMNVEV (reference sequence). Trimming took off 3 bases at V and 3 bases at J, with 11 bases between the two ends. The CDR3 sequence is 14 residues long. CDR3 sequence: CASSLAGFDYGYTF. The CDR3 DNA is TGTGCCAGCAGTTTGGCCGGGTTCGACTATGGCTACACCTTC.

The rearrangement uses TRBV28 and TRBJ2-7; 8 bases match TRBD1. The trim removed 3 bases at V and 5 bases at J, leaving 15 bases unmatched. Germline V gene lookup returns CDR1 MDHEN and CDR2 SYDVKM. The CDR3 sequence is 17 residues long. The CDR3 spells CASSFRVRDRKENEQYF. CDR3 coding DNA: TGTGCCAGCAGTTTTAGGGTTCGGGACAGGAAGGAAAACGAGCAGTACTTC.

The gene calls are TRBV9 and TRBJ2-7; D might be TRBD1 (5 bases). Trimming pared 4 bases from V and 0 bases from J, leaving 17 bases between. CDR3 length: 16 amino acids. Germline loops: CDR1 SGDLS, CDR2 YYNGEE. CDR3 sequence (DNA): TGTGCCAGCAGCCCCACCCGGCAGGGCCCCTCCTACGAGCAGTACTTC. Encoded protein: CASSPTRQGPSYEQYF.

In regard to this clone: An end of the junction does not agree with germline; a read error may underlie this. The rearrangement joins TRBV6-6 to TRBJ2-1, with 7 bases identical to TRBD1. Germline CDR1 MNHNY, CDR2 SVGAGI (reference sequence). The length of the CDR3 is 14 residues. CDR3 protein: CASTEVVNPGQILF. The CDR3 DNA follows: TGTGCCAGCACCGAAGTCGTAAATCCGGGACAGATTCTCTTC.

The table lists this clone with a few counts. The chain has TRBV9 and TRBJ2-1; 8 nucleotides agree with TRBD2. V dropped 0 bases and J dropped 7; count of bases not matched to a gene: 6. There are 15 residues in the CDR3. Germline V gives CDR1 SGDLS, CDR2 YYNGEE. CDR3 DNA sequence: TGTGCCAGCAGCGTAGAAGGGACTAGAACTAATGAGCAGTTCTTC. Translating it yields CASSVEGTRTNEQFF.

This sequence joins TRBV18 and TRBJ2-7; maybe TRBD1 (5 bases). Trimming removed 6 bases from V and 6 bases from J, with 9 bases in between. Looked up from germline, CDR1 is KGHSH and CDR2 is LQKENI. The CDR3 runs to 11 residues. The chain's CDR3 is CASSQQGEQYF. For the CDR3, the DNA is TGTGCCAGCTCGCAGCAGGGCGAGCAGTACTTC.

This chain connects TRBV19 to TRBJ2-2; possibly TRBD1 for D (6 bases). The CDR3 spans 14 residues. Between the trimmed V and J ends, which lost 3 bases and 6 bases, there was a span of 11 bases. Per the germline V gene, CDR1 is LNHDA and CDR2 is SQIVND (reference sequence). The CDR3: CASSINRVAGELFF. DNA of the CDR3: TGTGCCAGTAGTATCAACAGGGTAGCCGGGGAGCTGTTTTTT. Drawing the rest from reference TRBV19 and TRBJ2-2, the complete variable domain is DGGITQSPKYLFRKEGQNVTLSCEQNLNHDAMYWYRQDPGQGLRLIYYSQIVNDFQKGDIAEGYSVSREKKESFPLTVTSAQKNPTAFYLCASSINRVAGELFFGEGSRLTVL.

Note on this clone: Relative to the germline gene, one junction end is altered; a read error may explain this. The chain links TRBV7-7 to TRBJ2-2; TRBD2 might be the D (5 bases). The length of the CDR3 is 16 residues. Germline assignment: CDR1 SSHAT and CDR2 FNYEAQ (reference sequence). CDR3 protein: CASSRAASGNTGELFF. CDR3 in DNA: TGTGCTAGCAGCCGGGCAGCGAGCGGGAACACCGGGGAGCTGTTTTTT.

This clone was seen a single time. The gene calls are TRBV10-3 and TRBJ2-3, with 12 bases aligning to TRBD2. Germline CDR1 is ENHRY and CDR2 is SYGVKD. This CDR3 comprises 14 residues. V lost 11 bases and J lost 2; bases outside the gene matches: 5. The CDR3: CAVGLAGTTDTQYF. The CDR3 bases are TGTGCCGTCGGACTAGCGGGAACCACAGATACGCAGTATTTT.

The chain joins TRBV13 to TRBJ2-1, with TRBD2 matching over 8 bases. The CDR3 sequence is 13 residues long. From germline, CDR1 is PRHDT and CDR2 FYEKMQ (reference sequence). The junction had 10 bases not matched to a gene; V was cut back by 4 bases and J by 14 bases. CDR3 protein: CASSSAGLVFKFF. CDR3 nucleotide sequence: TGTGCCAGCAGCTCGGCGGGACTAGTTTTTAAGTTCTTC.

The chain carries TRBV28 and TRBJ1-4; no firm D call. CDR1 MDHEN and CDR2 SYDVKM come from the germline V gene. The CDR3 is 12 amino acids. V was pared by 6 bases and J by 5 bases, with 7 bases between. The CDR3 loop is CASRRVNEKLFF. The CDR3 region has the DNA TGTGCCAGCAGACGAGTAAATGAAAAACTGTTTTTT.

The CDR3 is CASSLSTGQGYEQYF. The CDR3 DNA reads as TGTGCCAGCAGTTTATCGACGGGACAGGGGTACGAGCAGTACTTC. This chain connects TRBV27 to TRBJ2-7; 10 bases are shared with TRBD1. The CDR3 sequence is 15 residues long. The germline V gene has CDR1 MNHEY and CDR2 SMNVEV (reference sequence). Trimming cost V 0 bases and J 4 bases; bases outside gene matches: 3.

This chain joins TRBV11-2 and TRBJ2-1, with no clear D. The germline V and J ends were trimmed by 6 bases and 4 bases, with 16 bases remaining between them. This CDR3 spans 15 amino acids. Per the germline V gene, CDR1 is SGHAT and CDR2 is FQNNGV. CDR3 protein: CASSVPSIMYNEQFF. CDR3 coding DNA: TGTGCCAGCAGTGTACCAAGCATTATGTACAATGAGCAGTTCTTC.

This chain joins TRBV5-5 and TRBJ2-3; maybe TRBD1 (6 bases). This CDR3 contains 14 residues. With 3 bases removed from V and 6 bases from J, the gap between germline ends came to 14 bases. The germline gives CDR1 SGHKS, CDR2 YYEKEE (reference sequence). The CDR3 sequence: CASSSRQVSDTQYF. DNA of the CDR3: TGTGCCAGCAGCTCAAGACAGGTGTCGGATACGCAGTATTTT.

This chain connects TRBV15 to TRBJ1-6, with TRBD1 identical over 8 bases. Trimming cost V 4 bases and J 7 bases; bases outside gene matches: 9. Looked up from germline, CDR1 is LNHNV and CDR2 is YYDKDF (reference sequence). CDR3 length equals 16 residues. This chain's CDR3 is CATSKDRGRVNSPLHF. The DNA of the CDR3 is TGTGCCACCAGCAAAGACAGGGGAAGGGTGAATTCACCCCTCCACTTT.

V and J are TRBV9 and TRBJ1-4, with a tentative D call TRBD1 (6 bases). The CDR3 totals 14 residues. V was cut by 2 bases and J by 3 bases, with 8 bases left in between. CDR1 SGDLS and CDR2 YYNGEE come from the germline V gene. CDR3 amino acids: CASSVGTPNEKLFF. CDR3 in DNA: TGTGCCAGCAGCGTCGGGACACCTAATGAAAAACTGTTTTTT.

Of note for this clone: The sample has other DNA sequences that encode this CDR3 too. The chain recombines TRBV7-6 with TRBJ1-5; D call uncertain. Germline assignment: CDR1 SGHVS and CDR2 FNYEAQ. V lost 5 bases, J lost 1 base, and 9 bases lay in between. CDR3 length equals 14 residues. CDR3 sequence: CASSPGGSNQPQHF. CDR3 in DNA: TGTGCCAGCAGCCCCGGCGGCAGCAATCAGCCCCAGCATTTT.

This chain joins TRBV27 and TRBJ2-2; D is possibly TRBD2 (6 bases). Germline CDR1 is MNHEY and CDR2 is SMNVEV (reference sequence). This CDR3 contains 15 residues. Trimming took off 0 bases at V and 5 bases at J, with 10 bases between the two ends. The chain's CDR3 is CASSLSGGGTGELFF. The CDR3 DNA sequence: TGTGCCAGCAGTTTATCGGGTGGAGGGACCGGGGAGCTGTTTTTT.

This clone is a singleton in its sample. This chain joins TRBV28 and TRBJ1-6; D possibly corresponds to TRBD1 (5 bases). Germline V gives CDR1 MDHEN, CDR2 SYDVKM. Trimming left V 5 bases short and J 6 bases short, with 14 bases between. The CDR3 spans 15 residues. The DNA for the CDR3 is TGTGCCAGCAGTACTGTGCAGGGACTTAATTCACCCCTCCACTTT. Translated: CASSTVQGLNSPLHF.

The J gene is TRBJ2-7, the V gene TRBV16; 7 bases agree with TRBD2. CDR1 KGHSY and CDR2 FQNENV come from the germline V gene. V dropped 0 bases and J dropped 3; count of bases not matched to a gene: 8. This CDR3 has 16 residues. The CDR3 DNA sequence: TGTGCCAGCAGCCAATCTGGGGGGGGTTTCGGCTACGAGCAGTACTTC. Protein sequence: CASSQSGGGFGYEQYF.

The chain combines TRBV27 with TRBJ2-1, with D unresolved. Trimming stripped 0 bases from V and 0 bases from J, with 15 bases between. The CDR3 has 18 amino acids. The germline CDR1 and CDR2 sequences are MNHEY and SMNVEV (reference sequence). This chain's CDR3 is CASSLSTVGVSSYNEQFF. For the CDR3, the DNA is TGTGCCAGCAGTTTATCCACCGTTGGAGTGAGCTCCTACAATGAGCAGTTCTTC.

The rearrangement uses TRBV28 and TRBJ2-1; 9 bases line up with TRBD2. The length of the CDR3 is 15 residues. The ends lost 3 bases at V and 4 bases at J; junction bases unmatched: 4. CDR1 MDHEN and CDR2 SYDVKM come from the germline V gene. The CDR3 DNA is TGTGCCAGCAGTTTTGGACTAGCGAGGTACAATGAGCAGTTCTTC. This gives the protein CASSFGLARYNEQFF.

This rearrangement joins TRBV27 to TRBJ1-2, with D hard to call. The V gene's germline CDR1 is MNHEY and CDR2 SMNVEV (reference sequence). This CDR3 contains 13 residues. Between the trimmed V and J ends, which lost 6 bases and 2 bases, there was a span of 10 bases. Written as DNA, the CDR3 is TGTGCCAGCAGCAAAAAAATCAACTATGGCTACACCTTC. Encoded protein: CASSKKINYGYTF.

The chain employs TRBV28 and TRBJ1-4; TRBD1 is a possible D gene (5 bases). Germline V CDR1 and CDR2: MDHEN, SYDVKM. V was pared by 3 bases and J by 4 bases, with 9 bases between. This CDR3 is built from 14 residues. CDR3 residues: CASSLWQGNEKLFF. For the CDR3, the DNA is TGTGCCAGCAGTTTGTGGCAGGGTAATGAAAAACTGTTTTTT. Looking up the rest from reference TRBV28 and TRBJ1-4 gives the full variable domain: DVKVTQSSRYLVKRTGEKVFLECVQDMDHENMFWYRQDPGLGLRLIYFSYDVKMKEKGDIPEGYSVSREKKERFSLILESASTNQTSMYLCASSLWQGNEKLFFGSGTQLSVL.

The V and J genes are TRBV18 and TRBJ1-5; D is undetermined. The CDR3 sequence is 15 residues long. Trimming stripped 6 bases from V and 2 bases from J, with 14 bases between. CDR1 and CDR2 (germline): KGHSH, LQKENI. The DNA for the CDR3 is TGTGCCAGCTCGTTGGTCACAGACCGCAATCAGCCCCAGCATTTT. It is translated as CASSLVTDRNQPQHF.